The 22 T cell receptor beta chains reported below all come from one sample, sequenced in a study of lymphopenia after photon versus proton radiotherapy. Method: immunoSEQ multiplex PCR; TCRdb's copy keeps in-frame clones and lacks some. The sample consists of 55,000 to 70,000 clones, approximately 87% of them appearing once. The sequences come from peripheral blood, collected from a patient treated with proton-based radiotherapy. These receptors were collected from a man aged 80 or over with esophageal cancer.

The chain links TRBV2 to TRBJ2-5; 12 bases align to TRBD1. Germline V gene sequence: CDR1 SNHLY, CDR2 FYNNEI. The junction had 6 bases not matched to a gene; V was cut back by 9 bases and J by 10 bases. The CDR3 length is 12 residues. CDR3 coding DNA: TGTGCCAGTGGGACAGGGGGCTCGGTCCAGTACTTC. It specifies CASGTGGSVQYF.

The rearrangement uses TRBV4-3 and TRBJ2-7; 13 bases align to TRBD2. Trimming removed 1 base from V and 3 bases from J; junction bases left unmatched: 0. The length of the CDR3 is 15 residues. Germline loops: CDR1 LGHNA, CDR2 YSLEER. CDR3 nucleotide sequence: TGCGCCAGCAGCCAAGGGACTAGCGGGGGCTACGAGCAGTACTTC. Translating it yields CASSQGTSGGYEQYF.

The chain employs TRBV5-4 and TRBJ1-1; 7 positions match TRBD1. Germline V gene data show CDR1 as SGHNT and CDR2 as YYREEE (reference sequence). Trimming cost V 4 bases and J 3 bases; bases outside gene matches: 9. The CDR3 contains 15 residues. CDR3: CASSNPTGLDTEAFF. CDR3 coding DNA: TGTGCCAGCAGCAACCCGACAGGGTTGGACACTGAAGCTTTCTTT.

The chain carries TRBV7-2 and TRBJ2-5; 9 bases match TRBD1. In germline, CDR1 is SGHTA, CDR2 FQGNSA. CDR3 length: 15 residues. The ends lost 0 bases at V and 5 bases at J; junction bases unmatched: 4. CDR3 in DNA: TGTGCCAGCAGCTTAGCCGGGACAGGGTCGGAGACCCAGTACTTC. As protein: CASSLAGTGSETQYF.

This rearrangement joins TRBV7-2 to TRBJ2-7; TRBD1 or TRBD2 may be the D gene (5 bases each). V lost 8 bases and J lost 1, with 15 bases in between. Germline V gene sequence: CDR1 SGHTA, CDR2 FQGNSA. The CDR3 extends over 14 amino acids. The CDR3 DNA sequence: TGTGCCAGCCGTCCCGGGACGGATTCCTACGAGCAGTACTTC. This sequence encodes CASRPGTDSYEQYF.

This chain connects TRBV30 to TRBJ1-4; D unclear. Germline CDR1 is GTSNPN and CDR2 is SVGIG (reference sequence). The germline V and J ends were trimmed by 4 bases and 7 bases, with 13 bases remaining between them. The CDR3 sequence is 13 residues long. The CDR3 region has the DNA TGTGCCTGGACGGACTCCGGGCTTGAAAAACTGTTTTTT. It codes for CAWTDSGLEKLFF. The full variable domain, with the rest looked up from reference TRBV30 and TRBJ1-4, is SQTIHQWPATLVQPVGSPLSLECTVEGTSNPNLYWYRQAAGRGLQLLFYSVGIGQISSEVPQNLSASRPQDRQFILSSKKLLLSDSGFYLCAWTDSGLEKLFFGSGTQLSVL.

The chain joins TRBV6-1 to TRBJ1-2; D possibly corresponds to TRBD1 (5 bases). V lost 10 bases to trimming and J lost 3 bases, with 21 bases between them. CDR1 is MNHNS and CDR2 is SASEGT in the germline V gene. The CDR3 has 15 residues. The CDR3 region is CAIPRSPGSDYGYTF. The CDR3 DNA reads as TGTGCCATCCCGAGATCCCCAGGGAGTGACTATGGCTACACCTTC.

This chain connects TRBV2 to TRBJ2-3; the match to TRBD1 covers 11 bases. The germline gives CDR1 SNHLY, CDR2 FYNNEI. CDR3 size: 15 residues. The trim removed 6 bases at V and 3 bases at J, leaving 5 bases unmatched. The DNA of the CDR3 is TGTGCCAGCAGAGAGGGACAGGGGGGGACAGATACGCAGTATTTT. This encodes CASREGQGGTDTQYF.

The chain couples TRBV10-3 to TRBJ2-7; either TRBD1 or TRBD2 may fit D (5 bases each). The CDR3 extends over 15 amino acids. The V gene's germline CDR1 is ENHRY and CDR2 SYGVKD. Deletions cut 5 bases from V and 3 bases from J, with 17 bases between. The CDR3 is CAISNRGFDLYEQYF. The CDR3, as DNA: TGTGCCATCAGTAACCGGGGCTTTGACCTCTACGAGCAGTACTTC.

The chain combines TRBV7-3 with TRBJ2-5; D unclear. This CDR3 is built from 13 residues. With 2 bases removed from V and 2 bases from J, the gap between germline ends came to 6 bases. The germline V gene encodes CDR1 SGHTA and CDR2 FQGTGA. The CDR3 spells CASSLLRQETQYF. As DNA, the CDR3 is TGTGCCAGCAGCTTACTCAGGCAAGAGACCCAGTACTTC. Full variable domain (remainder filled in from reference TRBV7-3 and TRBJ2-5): GAGVSQTPSNKVTEKGKYVELRCDPISGHTALYWYRQSLGQGPEFLIYFQGTGAADDSGLPNDRFFAVRPEGSVSTLKIQRTERGDSAVYLCASSLLRQETQYFGPGTRLLVL.

In nucleotides, the CDR3 is TGTGCCAGCCGGACAGGGCGGAGTACCGGGGAGCTGTTTTTT. As protein: CASRTGRSTGELFF. The chain has TRBV19 and TRBJ2-2, with TRBD1 identical over 8 bases. The CDR3 contains 14 residues. V shed 9 bases, J shed 5 bases, and the junction held 8 bases outside the gene matches. The germline V gene has CDR1 LNHDA and CDR2 SQIVND (reference sequence). The variable domain in full, with the rest retrieved from reference TRBV19 and TRBJ2-2, is DGGITQSPKYLFRKEGQNVTLSCEQNLNHDAMYWYRQDPGQGLRLIYYSQIVNDFQKGDIAEGYSVSREKKESFPLTVTSAQKNPTAFYLCASRTGRSTGELFFGEGSRLTVL.

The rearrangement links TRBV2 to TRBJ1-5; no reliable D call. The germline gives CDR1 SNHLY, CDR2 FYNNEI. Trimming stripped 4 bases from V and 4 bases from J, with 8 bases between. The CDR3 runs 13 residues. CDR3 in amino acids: CASSGGYNQPQHF. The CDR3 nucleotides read TGTGCCAGCAGTGGAGGGTATAATCAGCCCCAGCATTTT. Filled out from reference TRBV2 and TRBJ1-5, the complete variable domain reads EPEVTQTPSHQVTQMGQEVILRCVPISNHLYFYWYRQILGQKVEFLVSFYNNEISEKSEIFDDQFSVERPDGSNFTLKIRSTKLEDSAMYFCASSGGYNQPQHFGDGTRLSIL.

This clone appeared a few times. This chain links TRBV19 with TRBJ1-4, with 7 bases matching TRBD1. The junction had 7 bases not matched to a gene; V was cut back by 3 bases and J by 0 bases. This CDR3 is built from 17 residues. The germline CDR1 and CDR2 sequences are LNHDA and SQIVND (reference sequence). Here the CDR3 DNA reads TGTGCCAGTAGTATTAGGGGGCAGACCGCAACTAATGAAAAACTGTTTTTT. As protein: CASSIRGQTATNEKLFF.

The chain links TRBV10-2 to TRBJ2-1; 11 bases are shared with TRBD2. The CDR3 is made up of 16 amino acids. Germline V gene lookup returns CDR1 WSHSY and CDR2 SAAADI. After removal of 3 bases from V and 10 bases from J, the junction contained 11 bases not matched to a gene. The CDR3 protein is CASSDSLSGRALEQFF. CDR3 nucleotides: TGCGCCAGCAGTGATTCGCTTAGCGGGAGGGCTCTCGAGCAGTTCTTC.

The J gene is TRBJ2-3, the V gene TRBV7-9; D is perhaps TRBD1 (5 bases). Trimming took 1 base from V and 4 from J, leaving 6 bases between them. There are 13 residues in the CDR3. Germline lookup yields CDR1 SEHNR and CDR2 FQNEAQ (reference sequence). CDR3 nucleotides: TGTGCCAGCAGCTTAGGACAGTCAGATACGCAGTATTTT. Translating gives CASSLGQSDTQYF.

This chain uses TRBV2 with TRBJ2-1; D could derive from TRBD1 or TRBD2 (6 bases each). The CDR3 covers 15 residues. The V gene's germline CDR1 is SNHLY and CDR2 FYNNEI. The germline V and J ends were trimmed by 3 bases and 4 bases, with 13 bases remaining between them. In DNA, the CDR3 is TGTGCCAGCAGTGATCGGGGGCTGGGTTACAATGAGCAGTTCTTC. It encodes CASSDRGLGYNEQFF.

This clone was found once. CDR3 sequence: CASNIHRGGDNEQFF. CDR3 in DNA: TGTGCCAGCAACATTCACAGGGGAGGGGACAATGAGCAGTTCTTC. The chain recombines TRBV6-1 with TRBJ2-1; either TRBD1 or TRBD2 may fit D (7 bases each). The V gene's germline CDR1 is MNHNS and CDR2 SASEGT. V was cut by 7 bases and J by 5 bases, with 18 bases left in between. The length of the CDR3 is 15 residues.

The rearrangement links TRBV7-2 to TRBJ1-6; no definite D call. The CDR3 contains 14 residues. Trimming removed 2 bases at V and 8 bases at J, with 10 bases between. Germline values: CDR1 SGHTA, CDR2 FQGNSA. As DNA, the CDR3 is TGTGCCAGCAGCTTACTCCCGGAGGATTCACCCCTCCACTTT. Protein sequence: CASSLLPEDSPLHF.

The CDR3 DNA reads as TGTGCCAGCAGCCGCGGCGGGGAGCAGTACTTC. It encodes CASSRGGEQYF. V is TRBV6-6 and J is TRBJ2-7; a weak D match, TRBD2 (5 bases). The germline CDR1 and CDR2 sequences are MNHNY and SVGAGI (reference sequence). This CDR3 has 11 residues. Trimming shortened V by 6 bases and J by 7 bases, and 10 bases separated the two germline ends.

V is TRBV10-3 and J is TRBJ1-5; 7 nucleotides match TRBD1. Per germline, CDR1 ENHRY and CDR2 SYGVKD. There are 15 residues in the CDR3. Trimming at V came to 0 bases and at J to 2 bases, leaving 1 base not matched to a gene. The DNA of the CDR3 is TGTGCCATCAGTGAGTCAGGACAGGGCAATCAGCCCCAGCATTTT. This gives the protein CAISESGQGNQPQHF.

CDR3 region: CASSVGTSYTDTQYF. Written as DNA, the CDR3 is TGTGCCAGCAGCGTGGGGACTTCCTACACAGATACGCAGTATTTT. The rearrangement links TRBV9 to TRBJ2-3; D is possibly TRBD2 (6 bases). The CDR3 covers 15 residues. Trimming took off 2 bases at V and 2 bases at J, with 12 bases between the two ends. CDR1 is SGDLS, CDR2 YYNGEE, per germline. The full variable domain, completed using reference TRBV9 and TRBJ2-3, is DSGVTQTPKHLITATGQRVTLRCSPRSGDLSVYWYQQSLDQGLQFLIQYYNGEERAKGNILERFSAQQFPDLHSELNLSSLELGDSALYFCASSVGTSYTDTQYFGPGTRLTVL.

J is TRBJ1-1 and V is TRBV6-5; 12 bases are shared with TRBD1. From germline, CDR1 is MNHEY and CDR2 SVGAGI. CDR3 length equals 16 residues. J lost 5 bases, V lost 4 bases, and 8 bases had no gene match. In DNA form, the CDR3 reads TGTGCCAGCAGTTCACCGGGACAGGGGGCGTGGACTGAAGCTTTCTTT. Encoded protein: CASSSPGQGAWTEAFF.